Below are 14 T cell receptor beta chains sequenced from a single sample in a study of OX40 agonist ivuxolimab in advanced cancers. Assay: immunoSEQ multiplex PCR; the TCRdb copy retains only in-frame clones and omits some. The sample includes tens of thousands of clones, 80% to 85% of them seen just once. The sequencing here drew on CD4+ or CD8+ T cells sorted from blood, taken in a trial of the OX40 agonist ivuxolimab. These receptors came from an adult with an advanced solid tumor such as melanoma, head and neck, liver or kidney cancer.

This clone was observed once. This sequence joins TRBV5-1 and TRBJ2-1; 8 bases agree with TRBD2. Unmatched junction bases numbered 4, after V lost 5 bases and J lost 6 bases. Germline values: CDR1 SGHRS, CDR2 YFSETQ. There are 13 residues in the CDR3. CDR3 loop: CASRPGGANEQFF. For the CDR3, the DNA is TGCGCCAGCAGGCCGGGGGGGGCCAATGAGCAGTTCTTC.

The chain links TRBV27 to TRBJ1-1; no firm D call. This CDR3 contains 14 residues. The V end lost 7 bases, the J end lost 0 bases, and 12 bases lay between the germline ends. Germline assignment: CDR1 MNHEY and CDR2 SMNVEV (reference sequence). The CDR3 here is CASKNRGVNTEAFF. The CDR3, as DNA: TGTGCCAGCAAGAACCGGGGTGTGAACACTGAAGCTTTCTTT.

J is TRBJ1-1 and V is TRBV27, with D possibly being TRBD1 (6 bases). The CDR3 contains 13 residues. V lost 6 bases and J 3 bases, leaving 11 bases between the germline ends. The germline V gene has CDR1 MNHEY and CDR2 SMNVEV (reference sequence). Here the CDR3 reads CASSVQGYTEAFF. The DNA for the CDR3 is TGTGCCAGCAGCGTACAGGGCTACACTGAAGCTTTCTTT.

The chain carries TRBV2 and TRBJ2-2; 10 positions match TRBD1. The CDR3 has 15 residues. V shed 4 bases, J shed 6 bases, and the junction held 5 bases outside the gene matches. Germline CDR1 is SNHLY and CDR2 is FYNNEI. CDR3 nucleotides: TGTGCCAGCAGTGGCGGACAGGGGGTTTCCGGGGAGCTGTTTTTT. Amino acids: CASSGGQGVSGELFF.

The rearrangement joins TRBV5-4 to TRBJ1-1, with D maybe TRBD1 (5 bases). Germline V gene sequence: CDR1 SGHNT, CDR2 YYREEE (reference sequence). Between the trimmed V and J ends, which lost 0 bases and 6 bases, there was a span of 9 bases. CDR3 length equals 13 residues. DNA for the CDR3: TGTGCCAGCAGCTTGGGGGGGAAACCTGAAGCTTTCTTT. This translates into CASSLGGKPEAFF.

This chain links TRBV6-6 with TRBJ1-2; the D gene is possibly TRBD1 (5 bases). Trimming pared 5 bases from V and 8 bases from J, leaving 15 bases between. The CDR3 totals 13 residues. In germline, CDR1 is MNHNY, CDR2 SVGAGI (reference sequence). CDR3 protein: CASSGGTPWGYTF. Here the CDR3 DNA reads TGTGCCAGCAGTGGCGGGACCCCCTGGGGCTACACCTTC.

This chain connects TRBV6-5 to TRBJ2-5; 9 bases are shared with TRBD1. Trimming cost V 5 bases and J 7 bases; bases outside gene matches: 11. This CDR3 has 15 amino acids. Per the germline V gene, CDR1 is MNHEY and CDR2 is SVGAGI. Here the CDR3 reads CASSTQGQGKVTQYF. In DNA, the CDR3 is TGTGCCAGCAGTACCCAGGGACAGGGAAAGGTGACCCAGTACTTC.

The chain has TRBV6-6 and TRBJ2-7; tentative D call: TRBD1 (5 bases). Per germline, CDR1 MNHNY and CDR2 SVGAGI (reference sequence). The CDR3 runs 14 residues. The V and J ends lost 5 bases and 3 bases respectively, with 14 bases between them. Here the CDR3 reads CASSPGHLGYEQYF. The CDR3 DNA reads TGTGCCAGCAGTCCTGGACACCTTGGCTACGAGCAGTACTTC.

This clone was recorded a few times. Other DNA sequences from this sample encode an identical CDR3 as well. The gene calls are TRBV19 and TRBJ1-1; no reliable D call. This CDR3 region has 12 residues. The ends were cut back, 3 bases at V and 4 bases at J, with 6 bases in the middle. The germline V gene encodes CDR1 LNHDA and CDR2 SQIVND (reference sequence). The CDR3 DNA is TGTGCCAGTAGTATTGGGAGCACTGAAGCTTTCTTT. Protein product: CASSIGSTEAFF.

This rearrangement joins TRBV5-1 to TRBJ1-2, with D perhaps TRBD1 (5 bases). Per germline, CDR1 SGHRS and CDR2 YFSETQ. V was trimmed by 3 bases and J by 8 bases, leaving 17 bases between them. This CDR3 contains 14 residues. This chain's CDR3 is CASSYSGGGLGYTF. In DNA, the CDR3 is TGCGCCAGCAGCTACTCCGGGGGAGGGCTCGGCTACACCTTC. Based on the CDR3 plus reference TRBV5-1 and TRBJ1-2, the full variable domain is KAGVTQTPRYLIKTRGQQVTLSCSPISGHRSVSWYQQTPGQGLQFLFEYFSETQRNKGNFPGRFSGRQFSNSRSEMNVSTLELGDSALYLCASSYSGGGLGYTFGSGTRLTVV.

V and J are TRBV5-4 and TRBJ2-2; perhaps TRBD2 as D (6 bases). CDR3 length equals 13 residues. V lost 4 bases, J lost 13 bases, and 17 bases lay in between. The germline V gene has CDR1 SGHNT and CDR2 YYREEE (reference sequence). CDR3 residues: CASSLGTRNLLFF. The DNA for the CDR3 is TGTGCCAGCAGCCTGGGGACTCGCAACTTGCTGTTTTTT.

The rearrangement joins TRBV14 to TRBJ1-2; maybe TRBD1 (5 bases). Trimming removed 3 bases at V and 5 bases at J, with 10 bases between. Germline V lookup: CDR1 SGHDN, CDR2 FVKESK. The CDR3 extends over 13 amino acids. The DNA of the CDR3 is TGTGCCAGCAGCCAGACAGTACGATATGGCTACACCTTC. This gives the protein CASSQTVRYGYTF.

The V call is TRBV1, the J call TRBJ2-4; the table's D call of TRBD2 was not tested on the DNA. TRBV1 is noted as a pseudogene. The CDR3 length is 15 residues. The CDR3 DNA is TGCACCAGCAGCCCGCCGGGACTAGATAAAAACATTCAGTACTTC. Encoded protein: CTSSPPGLDKNIQYF.

The chain uses TRBV6-5 and TRBJ2-7; TRBD1 matches at 7 bases. CDR1 MNHEY and CDR2 SVGAGI come from the germline V gene. The CDR3 totals 12 residues. Germline trimming cut 6 bases from V and 6 bases from J; bases unmatched to any gene: 5. CDR3 nucleotide sequence: TGTGCCAGCAGCGAGGGGACAGTCGAGCAGTACTTC. It translates to CASSEGTVEQYF.